These T cell receptor beta chains were read from a single sample in a study of control samples from healthy donors and cancer patients. The repertoire was sequenced with immunoSEQ multiplex PCR; TCRdb's copy has only in-frame clones and lacks some. The sample includes some 120,000 clones, around 89% seen only once; the top ten take 1.1%. The specimen sequenced was PBMCs. The receptors stem from a woman aged 45 to 65 with colorectal cancer. Each CDR3 is given with its conserved first and last residue. A D gene is named only where the DNA matches it firmly. The size entry is marked missing in some rows and otherwise reads once, few, many or a size class.

d_gene | j_gene | v_gene | abundance | CDR3aa | CDR3nt
TRBD2 | TRBJ2-7 | TRBV12-5 | NA | CASGLVAGANVYEQYF | TGTGCTAGTGGTTTGGTAGCGGGGGCGAATGTGTACGAGCAGTACTTC
TRBD2 | TRBJ2-2 | TRBV28 | NA | CASRPMGAGGTGELFF | TGTGCCAGCAGGCCCATGGGGGCGGGAGGAACCGGGGAGCTGTTTTTT
NA | TRBJ1-5 | TRBV5-5 | NA | CASSLEGAQPQHF | TGTGCCAGCAGCCTGGAAGGGGCTCAGCCCCAGCATTTT
TRBD1 | TRBJ1-1 | TRBV27 | once | CASSSADRDTEAFF | TGTGCCAGCAGTTCCGCGGACAGGGACACTGAAGCTTTCTTT
TRBD2 | TRBJ2-1 | TRBV24-1 | NA | CATSDTGLVGEQFF | TGTGCCACCAGTGACACAGGACTAGTAGGTGAGCAGTTCTTC
NA | TRBJ2-3 | TRBV6-6 | NA | CASSPRAEGTHTDTQYF | TGTGCCAGCAGTCCTAGAGCGGAGGGGACCCACACAGATACGCAGTATTTT
NA | TRBJ1-6 | TRBV28 | NA | CASSLPIGNSPLHF | TGTGCCAGCAGTTTACCGATTGGGAATTCACCCCTCCACTTT
NA | TRBJ1-3 | TRBV5-6 | NA | CASSWDTGKFSGNTIYF | TGTGCCAGCAGCTGGGACACTGGGAAATTCTCTGGAAACACCATATATTTT
TRBD2 | TRBJ2-1 | TRBV3-1/TRBV3-2 | NA | CASSQVSSGSRDEQFF | TGTGCCAGCAGCCAAGTGTCTAGCGGGAGTCGAGATGAACAGTTCTTC
TRBD2 | TRBJ2-2 | TRBV10-3 | NA | CAAAGGNTGELFF | TGTGCCGCGGCGGGGGGGAACACCGGGGAGCTGTTTTTT
TRBD1 | TRBJ1-6 | TRBV2 | NA | CASTEGTGGANNSPLHF | TGTGCCAGCACCGAAGGGACAGGGGGCGCCAATAATTCACCCCTCCACTTT
TRBD2 | TRBJ2-3 | TRBV7-6 | NA | CASSWGGTASTDTQYF | TGTGCCAGCAGCTGGGGGGGAACAGCTAGCACAGATACGCAGTATTTT
TRBD1 | TRBJ1-1 | TRBV10-3 | few | CAISDGTGSTEAFF | TGTGCCATCAGTGATGGGACAGGGAGTACTGAAGCTTTCTTT
NA | TRBJ2-3 | TRBV5-6 | once | CASSKVLQLESSTDTQYF | TGTGCCAGCAGTAAAGTACTCCAACTAGAGTCTAGCACAGATACGCAGTATTTT
TRBD1 | TRBJ1-2 | TRBV4-1 | NA | CASSRTQGAYGYTF | TGCGCCAGCAGCCGCACACAGGGGGCTTATGGCTACACCTTC
NA | TRBJ1-2 | TRBV3-1/TRBV3-2 | NA | CASSQEWGYGYTF | TGTGCCAGCAGCCAAGAATGGGGTTATGGCTACACCTTC